Each of the 7 T cell receptor beta chains below was sequenced from the same sample in a study of blood T cell repertoires in COVID-19. Produced via immunoSEQ multiplex PCR; TCRdb's table is partial and in-frame only. Of under 60,000 clones listed, 90% are singletons. The material sequenced was peripheral blood. These TCRs come from a human donor in a cohort sampled during active COVID-19.

The chain joins TRBV6-2 or TRBV6-3 to TRBJ2-1; TRBD1 might be the D (6 bases). V lost 1 base and J 2 bases, leaving 12 bases between the germline ends. This CDR3 contains 16 residues. CDR1 MNHEY and CDR2 SVGEGT come from the germline V gene. CDR3 sequence: CASSYFRGDTYNEQFF. CDR3 in DNA: TGTGCCAGCAGTTACTTTAGAGGGGACACCTACAATGAGCAGTTCTTC.

To note about this clone: Other DNA sequences within the sample encode an identical CDR3. The V call is TRBV20-1, the J call TRBJ2-7; no clear D gene. Trimming cost V 5 bases and J 3 bases, with 8 bases left between them. Germline CDR1 is DFQATT and CDR2 is SNEGSKA (reference sequence). The CDR3 is 11 residues long. The CDR3 reads CSARDNYEQYF. CDR3 bases: TGCAGTGCTCGCGATAACTACGAGCAGTACTTC.

This clone was detected only once. This chain uses TRBV19 with TRBJ2-2; TRBD2 matches at 11 bases. Germline loops: CDR1 LNHDA, CDR2 SQIVND (reference sequence). V lost 6 bases and J lost 6; bases outside the gene matches: 6. This CDR3 region has 15 residues. The CDR3 nucleotides are TGTGCCAGTAGGCTTACTAGCGGGAGCCCCGGGGAGCTGTTTTTT. Its translation is CASRLTSGSPGELFF.

The chain recombines TRBV5-4 with TRBJ2-7; TRBD1 is a possible D gene (6 bases). The CDR3 is made up of 15 amino acids. CDR1 is SGHNT and CDR2 is YYREEE in the germline V gene (reference sequence). V lost 2 bases and J 2 bases, leaving 14 bases between the germline ends. The CDR3 reads CASSFGADSPYEQYF. The CDR3 DNA follows: TGTGCCAGCAGCTTTGGGGCGGACAGCCCCTACGAGCAGTACTTC.

This CDR3 is CATLTGDGYTF. The CDR3, as DNA: TGTGCCACCCTGACAGGTGATGGCTACACCTTC. This chain uses TRBV12-3 or TRBV12-4 with TRBJ1-2; maybe TRBD1 (6 bases). The CDR3 has 11 residues. Trimming took 10 bases from V and 6 from J, leaving 12 bases between them.

This chain joins TRBV5-1 and TRBJ2-7; 8 bases align to TRBD1. This CDR3 has 16 amino acids. Germline CDR1 is SGHRS and CDR2 is YFSETQ. After removal of 4 bases from V and 3 bases from J, the junction contained 12 bases not matched to a gene. CDR3 DNA: TGCGCCAGCAGCCTGGTCCCCTGGACAGGGTTCTACGAGCAGTACTTC. Translated, it gives CASSLVPWTGFYEQYF.

The chain combines TRBV7-7 with TRBJ2-5, with 13 bases identical to TRBD2. Trimming at V came to 4 bases and at J to 9 bases, leaving 5 bases not matched to a gene. Germline V lookup: CDR1 SSHAT, CDR2 FNYEAQ (reference sequence). The CDR3 length is 14 residues. For the CDR3, the DNA is TGTGCCAGCAGCTCGAGGACTAGCGGGGGAGCCCAGTACTTC. It translates to CASSSRTSGGAQYF.